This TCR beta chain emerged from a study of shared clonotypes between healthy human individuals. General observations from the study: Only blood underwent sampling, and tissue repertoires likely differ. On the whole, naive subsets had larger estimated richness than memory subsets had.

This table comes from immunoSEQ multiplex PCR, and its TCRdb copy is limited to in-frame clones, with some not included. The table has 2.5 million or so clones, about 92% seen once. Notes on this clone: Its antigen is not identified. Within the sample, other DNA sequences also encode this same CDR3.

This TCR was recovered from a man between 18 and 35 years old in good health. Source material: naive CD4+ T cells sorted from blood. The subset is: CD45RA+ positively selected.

CDR3 sequence reads: CAISEVYSNQPQHF. The CDR3 DNA is TGTGCCATCAGTGAAGTGTATAGCAATCAGCCCCAGCATTTT. The V gene is TRBV10-3, the J gene TRBJ1-5; D is uncertain. CDR1 is ENHRY and CDR2 is SYGVKD in the germline V gene. This CDR3 is built from 14 residues. Trimming left V 3 bases short and J 0 bases short, with 6 bases between.